This is a list of T cell receptor beta chains from one sample in a study of blood T cell repertoires in COVID-19. Data came from immunoSEQ multiplex PCR; TCRdb stores just in-frame clones and leaves some out. The sample consists of under 350,000 clones, roughly four fifths of them appearing once. The sequencing input was peripheral blood. These receptors were taken from a woman aged 45 to 65 who had recovered from COVID-19. Both conserved end residues are part of each CDR3. Fields, in order: J gene, V gene, D gene, clone size, CDR3 protein, CDR3 DNA. The D gene is left open where the match is weak. Only part of the rows carry a size: once, few, many, or a class if the clone is expanded.

TRBJ2-1 TRBV11-2 TRBD2 - CASSLVAGGLANEQFF TGTGCCAGCAGCTTAGTGGCGGGAGGGCTAGCCAATGAGCAGTTCTTC
TRBJ1-1 TRBV4-2 - - CASSQEPGGRVKNMNTEAFF TGTGCCAGCAGCCAAGAGCCCGGGGGGAGGGTCAAAAACATGAACACTGAAGCTTTCTTT
TRBJ1-5 TRBV11-1 - - CASSAGSWEPQHF TGTGCCAGCAGCGCGGGGTCCTGGGAGCCCCAGCATTTT
TRBJ1-2 TRBV5-5 - few CASSLGVQDGYTF TGTGCCAGCAGCTTAGGGGTACAAGATGGCTACACCTTC
TRBJ2-4 TRBV28 TRBD1 - CASTETGTAKNIQYF TGTGCCAGCACAGAGACAGGGACAGCCAAAAACATTCAGTACTTC
TRBJ2-3 TRBV5-1 - - CASSLAVYPTDTQYF TGCGCCAGCAGCTTGGCCGTCTACCCCACAGATACGCAGTATTTT
TRBJ1-4 TRBV15 - - CATSSPGATNEKLFF TGTGCCACCAGCAGCCCAGGTGCAACTAATGAAAAACTGTTTTTT
TRBJ2-1 TRBV4-3 TRBD2 - CASSQVLAGEKEYNEQFF TGCGCCAGCAGCCAAGTACTAGCGGGGGAAAAAGAGTACAATGAGCAGTTCTTC
TRBJ2-1 TRBV6-5 TRBD2 once CASRPGRGAYNEQFF TGTGCCAGCAGGCCGGGGAGGGGCGCCTACAATGAGCAGTTCTTC
TRBJ2-1 TRBV5-1 TRBD2 - CASSLAIRGGRTDEQFF TGCGCCAGCAGCTTGGCCATACGGGGGGGCCGAACCGATGAGCAGTTCTTC
TRBJ2-1 TRBV9 TRBD1 - CASSAPVGTGDYNEQFF TGTGCCAGCAGCGCACCCGTCGGGACAGGGGACTACAATGAGCAGTTCTTC